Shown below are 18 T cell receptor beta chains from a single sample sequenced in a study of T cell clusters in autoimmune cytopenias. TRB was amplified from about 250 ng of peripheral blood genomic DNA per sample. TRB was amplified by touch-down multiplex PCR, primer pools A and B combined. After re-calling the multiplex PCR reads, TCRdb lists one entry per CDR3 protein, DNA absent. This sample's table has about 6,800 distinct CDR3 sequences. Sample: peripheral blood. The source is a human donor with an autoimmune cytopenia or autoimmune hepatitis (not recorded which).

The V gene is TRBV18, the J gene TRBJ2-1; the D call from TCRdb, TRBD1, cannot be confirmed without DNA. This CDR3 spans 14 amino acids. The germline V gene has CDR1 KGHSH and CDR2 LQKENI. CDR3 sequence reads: CASSPGQGYNEQFF.

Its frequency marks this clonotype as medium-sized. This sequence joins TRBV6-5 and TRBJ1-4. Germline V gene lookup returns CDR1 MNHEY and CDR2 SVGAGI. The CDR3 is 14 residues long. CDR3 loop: CASSYDMHNEKLFF.

This chain's CDR3 is CASSGGTYTDTQYF. The J gene is TRBJ2-3, the V gene TRBV10-1; TCRdb picks TRBD1, but there is no DNA to check that call. Germline V gene sequence: CDR1 WNHNN, CDR2 SYGVQD (reference sequence). This CDR3 has 14 residues.

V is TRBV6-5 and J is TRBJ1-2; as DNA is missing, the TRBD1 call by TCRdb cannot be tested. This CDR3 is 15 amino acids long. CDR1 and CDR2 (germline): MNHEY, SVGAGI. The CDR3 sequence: CASSLLREINYGYTF.

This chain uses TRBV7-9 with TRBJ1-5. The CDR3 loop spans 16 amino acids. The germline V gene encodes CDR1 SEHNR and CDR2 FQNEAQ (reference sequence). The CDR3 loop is CASSLGGVNSNQPQHF.

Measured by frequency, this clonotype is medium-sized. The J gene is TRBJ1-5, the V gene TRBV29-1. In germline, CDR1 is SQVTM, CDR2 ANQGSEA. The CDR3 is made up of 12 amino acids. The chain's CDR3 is CSVLDGNQPQHF. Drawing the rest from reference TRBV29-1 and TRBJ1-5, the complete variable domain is SAVISQKPSRDICQRGTSLTIQCQVDSQVTMMFWYRQQPGQSLTLIATANQGSEATYESGFVIDKFPISRPNLTFSTLTVSNMSPEDSSIYLCSVLDGNQPQHFGDGTRLSIL.

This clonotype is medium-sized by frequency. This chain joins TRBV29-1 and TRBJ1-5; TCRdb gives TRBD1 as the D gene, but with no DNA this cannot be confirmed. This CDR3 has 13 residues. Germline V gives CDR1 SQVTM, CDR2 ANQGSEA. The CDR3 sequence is CSVEAETGQPQHF.

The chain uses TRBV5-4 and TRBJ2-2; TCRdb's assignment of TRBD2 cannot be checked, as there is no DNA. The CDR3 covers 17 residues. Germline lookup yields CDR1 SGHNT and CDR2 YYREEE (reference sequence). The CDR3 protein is CASSPGTSGRFIGELFF.

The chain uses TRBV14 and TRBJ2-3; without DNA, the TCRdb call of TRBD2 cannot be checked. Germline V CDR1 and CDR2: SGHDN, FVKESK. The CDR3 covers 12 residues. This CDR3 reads CASSPGADTQYF.

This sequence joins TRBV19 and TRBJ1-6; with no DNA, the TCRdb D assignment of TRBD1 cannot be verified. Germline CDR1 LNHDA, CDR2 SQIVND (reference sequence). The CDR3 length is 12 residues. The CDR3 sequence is CASSIKGQPLHF.

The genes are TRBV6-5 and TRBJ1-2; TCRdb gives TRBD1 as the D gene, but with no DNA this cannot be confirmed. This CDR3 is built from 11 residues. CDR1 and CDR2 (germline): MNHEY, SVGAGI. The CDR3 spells CASISAQGYTF.

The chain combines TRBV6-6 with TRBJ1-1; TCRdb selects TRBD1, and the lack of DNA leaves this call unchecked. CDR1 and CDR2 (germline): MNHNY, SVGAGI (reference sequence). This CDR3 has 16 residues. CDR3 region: CASSYSIRGVDTEAFF.

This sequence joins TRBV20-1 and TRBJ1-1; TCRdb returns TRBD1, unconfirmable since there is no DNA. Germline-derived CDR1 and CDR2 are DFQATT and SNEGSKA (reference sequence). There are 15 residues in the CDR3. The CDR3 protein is CSARDNSGYNTEAFF.

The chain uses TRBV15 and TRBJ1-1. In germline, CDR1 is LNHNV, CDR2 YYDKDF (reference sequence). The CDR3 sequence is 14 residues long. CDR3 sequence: CATSSPRRGVEAFF.

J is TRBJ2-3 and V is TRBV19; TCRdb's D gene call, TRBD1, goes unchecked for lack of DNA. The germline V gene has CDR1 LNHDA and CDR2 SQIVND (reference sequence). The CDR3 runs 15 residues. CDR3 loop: CASRAQGIVTDTQYF. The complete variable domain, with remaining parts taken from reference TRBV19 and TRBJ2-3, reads DGGITQSPKYLFRKEGQNVTLSCEQNLNHDAMYWYRQDPGQGLRLIYYSQIVNDFQKGDIAEGYSVSREKKESFPLTVTSAQKNPTAFYLCASRAQGIVTDTQYFGPGTRLTVL.

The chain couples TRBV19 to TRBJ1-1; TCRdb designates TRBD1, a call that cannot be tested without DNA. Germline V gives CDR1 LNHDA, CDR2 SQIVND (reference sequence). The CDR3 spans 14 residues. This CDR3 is CASSIRDTPNPAFF. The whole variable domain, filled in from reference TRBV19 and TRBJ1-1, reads DGGITQSPKYLFRKEGQNVTLSCEQNLNHDAMYWYRQDPGQGLRLIYYSQIVNDFQKGDIAEGYSVSREKKESFPLTVTSAQKNPTAFYLCASSIRDTPNPAFFGQGTRLTVV.

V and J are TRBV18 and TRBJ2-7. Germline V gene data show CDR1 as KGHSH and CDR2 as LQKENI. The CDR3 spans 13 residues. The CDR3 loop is CASSPSGSYEQYF. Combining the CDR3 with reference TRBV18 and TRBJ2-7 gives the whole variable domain NAGVMQNPRHLVRRRGQEARLRCSPMKGHSHVYWYRQLPEEGLKFMVYLQKENIIDESGMPKERFSAEFPKEGPSILRIQQVVRGDSAAYFCASSPSGSYEQYFGPGTRLTVT.

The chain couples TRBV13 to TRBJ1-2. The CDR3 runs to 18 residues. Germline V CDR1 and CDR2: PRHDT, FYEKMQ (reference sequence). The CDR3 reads CASSSTLGITRRNYGYTF. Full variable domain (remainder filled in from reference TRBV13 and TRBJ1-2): AAGVIQSPRHLIKEKRETATLKCYPIPRHDTVYWYQQGPGQDPQFLISFYEKMQSDKGSIPDRFSAQQFSDYHSELNMSSLELGDSALYFCASSSTLGITRRNYGYTFGSGTRLTVV.